One sample yielded the 30 T cell receptor beta chains listed below, sequenced in a study of T cells in Graves' hyperthyroidism and ophthalmopathy. What was amplified from RNA transcripts were TCR beta CDR3 regions. HTBI primers were used for first-round RT-PCR of the TCR CDR3. TCRdb fed the multiplex PCR reads into MiXCR, producing one record per CDR3 protein. The sample carries 650,000 to 800,000 distinct CDR3 sequences, about 45% recorded once. Sequenced input: peripheral blood or thyroid tissue (not recorded which). Receptors were obtained from an adult man with Graves' disease, either hyperthyroidism or ophthalmopathy (not recorded which).

The table lists this clonotype with a few counts. The chain uses TRBV7-9 and TRBJ1-1; D unresolved. This CDR3 contains 12 residues. Trimming removed 4 bases from V and 5 bases from J, with 8 bases in between. CDR1 and CDR2 (germline): SEHNR, FQNEAQ (reference sequence). The CDR3 here is CASSSLGTEAFF. In nucleotides, the CDR3 is TGTGCCAGCAGCTCCCTCGGGACTGAAGCTTTCTTT.

The chain has TRBV25-1 and TRBJ1-5; D not resolved. Germline loops: CDR1 MGHDK, CDR2 SYGVNS. The germline V and J ends were trimmed by 6 bases and 2 bases, with 8 bases remaining between them. CDR3 length equals 13 residues. This CDR3 reads CASRDGGNQPQHF. CDR3 DNA sequence: TGTGCCAGCAGGGACGGGGGCAATCAGCCCCAGCATTTT.

A word on this clonotype: This may arise from a read error, as a much more abundant clone is one base away. The V and J genes are TRBV15 and TRBJ2-7, with D possibly TRBD1 on 5 matching bases. Germline V gene lookup returns CDR1 LNHNV and CDR2 YYDKDF (reference sequence). The CDR3 has 12 residues. Trimming removed 3 bases from V and 9 bases from J, with 12 bases in between. This CDR3 is CATSSQGNGQYF. CDR3 nucleotides: TGTGCCACCAGCAGTCAGGGCAACGGGCAGTACTTC.

This rearrangement joins TRBV20-1 to TRBJ1-1; 8 nucleotides match TRBD1. V lost 2 bases to trimming and J lost 0 bases; unmatched junction nucleotides: 5. Germline CDR1 DFQATT, CDR2 SNEGSKA (reference sequence). This CDR3 contains 15 residues. The CDR3 nucleotides are TGCAGTGCTAGATCCATGGGACAGGTGAACACTGAAGCTTTCTTT. Residues: CSARSMGQVNTEAFF.

This sequence joins TRBV7-8 and TRBJ2-7, with D maybe TRBD1 (6 bases). The germline V gene encodes CDR1 SGHVS and CDR2 FQNEAQ. The CDR3 has 13 residues. The V and J ends lost 6 bases and 2 bases respectively, with 11 bases between them. The CDR3 spells CASSTTGTYEQYF. The CDR3 coding sequence is TGTGCCAGCAGTACCACAGGGACCTACGAGCAGTACTTC.

The V call is TRBV25-1, the J call TRBJ1-6; D perhaps matches TRBD1 (5 bases). Trimming shortened V by 10 bases and J by 0 bases, and 16 bases separated the two germline ends. The CDR3 totals 16 residues. CDR1 is MGHDK, CDR2 SYGVNS, per germline. CDR3 protein: CATRPGRISYNSPLHF. The CDR3 region has the DNA TGTGCCACCCGCCCAGGGAGAATCTCCTATAATTCACCCCTCCACTTT.

In this sample, this clonotype turned up a few times. The chain carries TRBV12-3 or TRBV12-4 and TRBJ1-4; possibly TRBD1 for D (5 bases). CDR3 size: 13 residues. Trimming took 6 bases from V and 5 from J, leaving 10 bases between them. The CDR3 nucleotides are TGTGCCAGCAGGACAGACGGGAATGAAAAACTGTTTTTT. Amino acids: CASRTDGNEKLFF.

The chain carries TRBV9 and TRBJ2-5; 7 nucleotides agree with TRBD2. CDR1 is SGDLS, CDR2 YYNGEE, per germline. This CDR3 comprises 14 residues. Trimming removed 5 bases from V and 7 bases from J; junction bases left unmatched: 11. The CDR3 bases are TGTGCCAGCAGTGAGGTGGGGGGGATTGGGACCCAGTACTTC. This sequence encodes CASSEVGGIGTQYF.

This clonotype was detected a few times. The chain joins TRBV12-3 or TRBV12-4 to TRBJ1-5; weak D call: TRBD1 (6 bases). V gave up 1 base and J gave up 3 bases, with 19 bases separating them. The CDR3 is 18 amino acids. CDR3 loop: CASSLEAWETGHNQPQHF. In DNA, the CDR3 is TGTGCCAGCAGTTTAGAAGCATGGGAGACAGGACACAATCAGCCCCAGCATTTT.

The sample holds a few counts of this clonotype. The chain joins TRBV19 to TRBJ2-2; D ambiguous. The CDR3 contains 14 residues. CDR1 LNHDA and CDR2 SQIVND come from the germline V gene (reference sequence). V gave up 3 bases and J gave up 5 bases, with 10 bases separating them. Written as DNA, the CDR3 is TGTGCCAGTAGTATTTTTTACATGACCGGGGAGCTGTTTTTT. Translating gives CASSIFYMTGELFF.

The V call is TRBV24-1, the J call TRBJ1-2, with unresolved D. Germline values: CDR1 KGHDR, CDR2 SFDVKD. Trimming took 1 base from V and 8 from J, leaving 13 bases between them. The CDR3 is made up of 14 amino acids. The CDR3 bases are TGTGCCACCAGTGATTTCCGCGGGGAAAGGGGCTACACCTTC. The encoded protein is CATSDFRGERGYTF.

This clonotype has a handful of counts. The chain's CDR3 is CASSIDGPVEAFF. DNA of the CDR3: TGTGCCAGTAGTATAGACGGGCCCGTCGAGGCTTTCTTT. The genes are TRBV19 and TRBJ1-1; D uncertain. Trimming removed 0 bases at V and 11 bases at J, with 13 bases between. Germline loops: CDR1 LNHDA, CDR2 SQIVND (reference sequence). This CDR3 comprises 13 residues.

The J gene is TRBJ1-1, the V gene TRBV7-6; a weak D match, TRBD1 (6 bases). Germline V gene sequence: CDR1 SGHVS, CDR2 FNYEAQ. The CDR3 runs to 16 residues. Trimming pared 3 bases from V and 5 bases from J, leaving 19 bases between. As DNA, the CDR3 is TGTGCCAGCAGCTTGGCCCGGCGGGGGGCGCGGACTGAAGCTTTCTTT. This gives the protein CASSLARRGARTEAFF.

This rearrangement joins TRBV20-1 to TRBJ1-2; TRBD1 is a possible D gene (6 bases). This CDR3 has 13 residues. Germline CDR1 reads DFQATT; CDR2 reads SNEGSKA (reference sequence). The V end was cut by 6 bases, the J end by 3 bases, with 14 bases between. CDR3 DNA: TGCAGTGCCGATAACAGGGCTGACTATGGCTACACCTTC. It codes for CSADNRADYGYTF.

V usage is TRBV15 and J usage is TRBJ1-6, with D unresolved. Germline V gene data show CDR1 as LNHNV and CDR2 as YYDKDF (reference sequence). This CDR3 is 14 amino acids long. The V end lost 3 bases, the J end lost 9 bases, and 12 bases lay between the germline ends. The CDR3 is CATSSEASASPLHF. CDR3 nucleotide sequence: TGTGCCACCAGCAGTGAAGCTTCTGCTTCACCCCTCCACTTT.

This clonotype has ten or more counts. This chain links TRBV25-1 with TRBJ1-2; 7 bases match TRBD1. CDR1 and CDR2 (germline): MGHDK, SYGVNS. V shed 1 base, J shed 4 bases, and the junction held 6 bases outside the gene matches. The CDR3 runs to 15 residues. The CDR3 coding sequence is TGTGCCAGCAGTGAATTTGAGGGGGCGATCTATGGCTACACCTTC. This sequence encodes CASSEFEGAIYGYTF.

This clonotype was seen repeatedly, ten times or more. The chain couples TRBV10-3 to TRBJ1-2, with TRBD1 matching over 7 bases. This CDR3 region has 14 residues. Germline V gene data show CDR1 as ENHRY and CDR2 as SYGVKD. After removal of 0 bases from V and 8 bases from J, the junction contained 6 bases not matched to a gene. The CDR3 protein is CAISESQRTGGYTF. CDR3 coding DNA: TGTGCCATCAGTGAGTCGCAGAGGACAGGAGGCTACACCTTC.

The chain has TRBV2 and TRBJ1-2; no definite D call. The germline CDR1 and CDR2 sequences are SNHLY and FYNNEI. The V end lost 8 bases, the J end lost 13 bases, and 20 bases lay between the germline ends. The CDR3 has 12 amino acids. CDR3 sequence reads: CASLGRVYGITF. Here the CDR3 DNA reads TGTGCCAGCCTAGGACGGGTTTATGGCATCACCTTC.

This clonotype occurred a few times. The chain couples TRBV14 to TRBJ1-2; D is unclear. CDR1 and CDR2 (germline): SGHDN, FVKESK. Trimming stripped 4 bases from V and 4 bases from J, with 7 bases between. The CDR3 runs 12 residues. The CDR3 DNA reads as TGTGCCAGCAGCCTATATACCTATGGCTACACCTTC. Amino acids: CASSLYTYGYTF.

This chain connects TRBV9 to TRBJ1-4; a possible D gene is TRBD1 (5 bases). Trimming removed 0 bases from V and 8 bases from J, with 11 bases in between. There are 14 residues in the CDR3. The germline V gene has CDR1 SGDLS and CDR2 YYNGEE. CDR3 residues: CASSVAGKKEKLFF. CDR3 nucleotides: TGTGCCAGCAGCGTAGCAGGGAAGAAGGAAAAACTGTTTTTT.

This clonotype was counted many times. The rearrangement joins TRBV7-9 to TRBJ2-7; perhaps TRBD1 as D (6 bases). The CDR3 is 14 residues long. V was cut by 4 bases and J by 0 bases, with 10 bases left in between. CDR1 and CDR2 (germline): SEHNR, FQNEAQ (reference sequence). The DNA for the CDR3 is TGTGCCAGCAGCTATGACAGGACCTCCTACGAGCAGTACTTC. The encoded protein is CASSYDRTSYEQYF.

The V and J genes are TRBV5-1 and TRBJ1-1, with D uncertain. From germline, CDR1 is SGHRS and CDR2 YFSETQ. The CDR3 extends over 13 amino acids. V gave up 4 bases and J gave up 1 base, with 8 bases separating them. CDR3 in DNA: TGCGCCAGCAGCGGCTTTCCGAACACTGAAGCTTTCTTT. As protein: CASSGFPNTEAFF.

This clonotype was seen many times. The CDR3 loop is CASSDFGSSNEKLFF. Here the CDR3 DNA reads TGTGCCAGCAGTGACTTTGGGTCTTCCAATGAAAAACTGTTTTTT. J is TRBJ1-4 and V is TRBV25-1; the D is unclear. This CDR3 region has 15 residues. Germline CDR1 MGHDK, CDR2 SYGVNS. Deletions cut 3 bases from V and 5 bases from J, with 13 bases between. Drawing the rest from reference TRBV25-1 and TRBJ1-4, the complete variable domain is EADIYQTPRYLVIGTGKKITLECSQTMGHDKMYWYQQDPGMELHLIHYSYGVNSTEKGDLSSESTVSRIRTEHFPLTLESARPSHTSQYLCASSDFGSSNEKLFFGSGTQLSVL.

This clonotype was found a few times. The chain's CDR3 is CSARGPVRMNTEAFF. The CDR3 bases are TGCAGTGCTAGAGGGCCCGTCCGGATGAACACTGAAGCTTTCTTT. The J gene is TRBJ1-1, the V gene TRBV20-1; D is unresolved. From germline, CDR1 is DFQATT and CDR2 SNEGSKA (reference sequence). The CDR3 is 15 residues long. V shed 1 base and J shed 0 bases, with 12 bases lying between them.

This clonotype was counted between two and nine times. The rearrangement uses TRBV7-8 and TRBJ1-2; perhaps TRBD1 as D (5 bases). There are 15 residues in the CDR3. Germline CDR1 SGHVS, CDR2 FQNEAQ. Trimming stripped 5 bases from V and 4 bases from J, with 17 bases between. The CDR3 loop reads CASSQDGGQSYGYTF. The DNA for the CDR3 is TGTGCCAGCAGCCAAGATGGTGGACAATCCTATGGCTACACCTTC.

The chain is built from TRBV12-3 or TRBV12-4 and TRBJ2-2, with a possible D match to TRBD2 (5 bases). The V end lost 1 base, the J end lost 2 bases, and 11 bases lay between the germline ends. There are 16 residues in the CDR3. CDR3 protein: CASSLGPSGNTGELFF. The DNA for the CDR3 is TGTGCCAGCAGTTTAGGTCCCTCGGGAAACACCGGGGAGCTGTTTTTT.

A few counts support this clonotype. The V call is TRBV7-2, the J call TRBJ1-5; possible D gene TRBD1, 5 bases. Trimming removed 3 bases at V and 3 bases at J, with 12 bases between. Germline V lookup: CDR1 SGHTA, CDR2 FQGNSA. The CDR3 is 15 amino acids. The CDR3 reads CASSLDGTSNQPQHF. CDR3 nucleotides: TGTGCCAGCAGCTTGGACGGGACGTCCAATCAGCCCCAGCATTTT.

The CDR3 nucleotides are TGTGCCAGCAGCTTCAGGGGACAGCCCCAGCATTTT. It is translated as CASSFRGQPQHF. The chain has TRBV7-9 and TRBJ1-5, with D possibly TRBD1 on 6 matching bases. V was clipped by 3 bases and J by 7 bases, with 7 bases between them. Germline lookup yields CDR1 SEHNR and CDR2 FQNEAQ (reference sequence). This CDR3 contains 12 residues.

The rearrangement links TRBV12-3 or TRBV12-4 to TRBJ1-5; 9 bases match TRBD1. V lost 8 bases and J lost 4; bases outside the gene matches: 9. The CDR3 has 15 amino acids. The CDR3 reads CASGSGTGPNQPQHF. Written as DNA, the CDR3 is TGTGCCAGCGGGTCCGGGACAGGGCCTAATCAGCCCCAGCATTTT.

The rearrangement uses TRBV10-3 and TRBJ1-2, with D unclear. This CDR3 comprises 13 residues. CDR1 and CDR2 from the germline V gene are ENHRY and SYGVKD. Trimming removed 3 bases at V and 4 bases at J, with 9 bases between. The CDR3 bases are TGTGCCATCAGTGAATTGGATGGCTATGGCTACACCTTC. It encodes CAISELDGYGYTF.